This entry features one T cell receptor (beta chain) sequence. The PCR that amplified TCRs ran for around 20 cycles, relying on a constant-region primer and a V-primer adapter. MiXCR, applied by TCRdb to the reads, yields one record per CDR3 protein. The sample carries under 60,000 distinct CDR3 sequences, 33% recorded once. The data are from a study of low-dose radiotherapy and immunotherapy resistance in tumors. On the study more broadly: The authors gave intravenous cyclophosphamide 200 mg/m2 every two weeks, one day before radiation and immunotherapy. Patients took oral aspirin 300 mg daily for four cycles from cycle 1 day 1.

Documented time point: after trial treatment. Sample treatment: LDRT plus nivolumab, ipilimumab, low-dose cyclophosphamide and aspirin (RACIN trial). Along with nivolumab and ipilimumab, donors received aspirin, low-dose cyclophosphamide and low-dose radiotherapy. The CDR3 is 15 residues long. Germline-derived CDR1 and CDR2 are SGHDN and FVKESK. V gave up 4 bases and J gave up 4 bases, with 11 bases separating them. The source of this sequence is a male donor with rectosigmoid adenocarcinoma. The starting material was PBMCs, obtained after low-dose radiotherapy plus immunotherapy. The gene calls are TRBV14 and TRBJ2-6; D is possibly TRBD2 (6 bases). CDR3 coding DNA: TGTGCCAGCAGCCGGGACTTCCGAGGGGCCAACGTCCTGACTTTC. Residues: CASSRDFRGANVLTF.